Sequencing of this TCR beta chain was carried out in a study of T cell clonotyping in hematopoietic cell transplantation. Points from the study as a whole: CD4 and CD8 repertoire contributions could not be separated without sorting. Pathologically expanded recipient clonotypes increased progressively from day 30 to day 180 as diversity fell.

Clones were sequenced by immunoSEQ multiplex PCR, and TCRdb holds only the in-frame ones, with some missing. The profile covers roughly 5,000 clones, with around nine tenths appearing a single time and roughly 28% taken by the ten largest. Blood collection times were about day -28 and days 30, 100, 180 posttransplant. This clone turned up a few times. Its antigen is undetermined. V was trimmed by 2 bases and J by 7 bases, leaving 6 bases between them. Germline-derived CDR1 and CDR2 are MDHEN and SYDVKM. The CDR3 contains 12 residues. The chain joins TRBV28 to TRBJ2-1; no reliable D call. The TCR comes from a male patient aged 70 to 85 who had an allogeneic stem cell transplant from an unrelated donor, so T cells may come from the graft donor. Some clones in this sample may be carry-over from other donors' samples. Source: peripheral blood mononuclear cells, taken 100 days after allogeneic stem cell transplant. The CDR3 nucleotides read TGTGCCAGCAGTTTAACAGATAATGAGCAGTTCTTC. Its protein product is CASSLTDNEQFF.